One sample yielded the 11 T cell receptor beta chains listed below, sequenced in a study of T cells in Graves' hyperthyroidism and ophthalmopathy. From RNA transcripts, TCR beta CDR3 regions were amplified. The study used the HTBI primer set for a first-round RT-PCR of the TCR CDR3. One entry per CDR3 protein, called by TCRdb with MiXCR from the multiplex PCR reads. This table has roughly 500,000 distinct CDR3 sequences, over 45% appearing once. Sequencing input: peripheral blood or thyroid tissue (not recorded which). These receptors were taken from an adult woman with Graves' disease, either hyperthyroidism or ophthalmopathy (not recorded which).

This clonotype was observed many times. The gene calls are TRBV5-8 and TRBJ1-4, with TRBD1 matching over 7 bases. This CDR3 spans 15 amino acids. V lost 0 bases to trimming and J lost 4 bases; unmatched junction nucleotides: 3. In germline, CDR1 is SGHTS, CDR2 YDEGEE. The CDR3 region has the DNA TGTGCCAGCAGCTTGGAGGGGGCGGTTAATGAAAAACTGTTTTTT. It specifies CASSLEGAVNEKLFF.

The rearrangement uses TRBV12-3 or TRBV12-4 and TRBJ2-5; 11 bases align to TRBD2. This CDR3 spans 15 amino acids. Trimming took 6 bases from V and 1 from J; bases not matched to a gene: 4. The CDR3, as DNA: TGTGCCAGCAGCCCTAGCGGGGGGATCCAAGAGACCCAGTACTTC. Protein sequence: CASSPSGGIQETQYF.

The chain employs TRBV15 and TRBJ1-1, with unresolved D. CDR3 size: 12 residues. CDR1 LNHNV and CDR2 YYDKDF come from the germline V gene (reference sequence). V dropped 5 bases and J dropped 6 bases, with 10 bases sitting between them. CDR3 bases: TGTGCCACCAGCCGTGGACGGGCTGAAGCTTTCTTT. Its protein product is CATSRGRAEAFF.

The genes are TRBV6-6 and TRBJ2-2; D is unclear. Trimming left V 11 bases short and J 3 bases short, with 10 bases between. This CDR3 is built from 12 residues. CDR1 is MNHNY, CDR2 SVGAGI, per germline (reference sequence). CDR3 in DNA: TGTGCCGGCAATTCGTACACCGGGGAGCTGTTTTTT. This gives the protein CAGNSYTGELFF.

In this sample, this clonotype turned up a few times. CDR3 in amino acids: CASSPGRGRTYEQYF. The DNA of the CDR3 is TGTGCCAGCAGCCCCGGTCGGGGTCGCACCTACGAGCAGTACTTC. The V call is TRBV6-6, the J call TRBJ2-7; D perhaps matches TRBD2 (5 bases). Germline V gene data show CDR1 as MNHNY and CDR2 as SVGAGI (reference sequence). The germline V and J ends were trimmed by 6 bases and 2 bases, with 17 bases remaining between them. This CDR3 is built from 15 residues.

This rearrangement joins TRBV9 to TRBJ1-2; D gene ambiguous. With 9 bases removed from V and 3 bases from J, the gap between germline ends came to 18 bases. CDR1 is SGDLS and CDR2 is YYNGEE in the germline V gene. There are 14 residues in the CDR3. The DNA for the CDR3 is TGTGCCATCAATCTCGCTGGGGTTTACTATGGCTACACCTTC. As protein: CAINLAGVYYGYTF.

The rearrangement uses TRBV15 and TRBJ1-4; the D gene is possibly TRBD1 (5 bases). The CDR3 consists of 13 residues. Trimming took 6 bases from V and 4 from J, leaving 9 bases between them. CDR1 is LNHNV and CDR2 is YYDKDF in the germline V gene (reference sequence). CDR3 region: CATSRQSNEKLFF. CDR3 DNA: TGTGCCACCAGTCGACAGAGTAATGAAAAACTGTTTTTT.

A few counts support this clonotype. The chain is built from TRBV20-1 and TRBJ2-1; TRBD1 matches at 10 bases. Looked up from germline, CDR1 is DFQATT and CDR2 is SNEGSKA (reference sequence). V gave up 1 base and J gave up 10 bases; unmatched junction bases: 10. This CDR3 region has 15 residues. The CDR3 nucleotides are TGCAGTGCTAGAGGACAGGGGGCGGGAGCCAGGGAGCAGTTCTTC. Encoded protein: CSARGQGAGAREQFF.

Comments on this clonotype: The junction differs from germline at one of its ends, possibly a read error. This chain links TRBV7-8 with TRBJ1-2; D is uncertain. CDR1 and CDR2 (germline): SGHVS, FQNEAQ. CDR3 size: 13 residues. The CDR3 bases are TGTGCCAACAGCTTCCGGACCCGGGATGGCTACACCTTC. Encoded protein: CANSFRTRDGYTF.

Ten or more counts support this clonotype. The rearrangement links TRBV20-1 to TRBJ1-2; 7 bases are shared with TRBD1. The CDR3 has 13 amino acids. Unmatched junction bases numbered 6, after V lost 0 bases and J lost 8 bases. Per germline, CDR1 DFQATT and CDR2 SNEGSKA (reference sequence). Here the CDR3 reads CSARDGTVRGYTF. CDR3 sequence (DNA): TGCAGTGCTAGAGATGGGACAGTTCGGGGCTACACCTTC.

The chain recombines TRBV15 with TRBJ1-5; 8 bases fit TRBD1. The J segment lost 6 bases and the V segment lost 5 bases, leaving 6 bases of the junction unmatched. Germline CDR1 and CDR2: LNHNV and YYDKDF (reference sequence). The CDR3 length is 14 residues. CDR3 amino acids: CATSQDREVQPQHF. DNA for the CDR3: TGTGCCACCAGCCAGGACAGGGAGGTTCAGCCCCAGCATTTT.